Reported below is one T cell receptor (beta chain). Other DNA sequences from this sample encode an identical CDR3 as well. Naive-designated CD8 cells lacked CD45RO, were positively enriched for CCR7, and omitted terminally differentiated effector memory CD45RA+ cells. This CDR3 has 14 residues. Germline CDR1 SGHDT, CDR2 YYEEEE. J gave up 4 bases and V 4 bases, and 4 bases lay outside the gene matches. The source of the sample is a study of shared clonotypes between healthy human individuals. Profiled with immunoSEQ multiplex PCR; TCRdb holds only in-frame clones, not every one. This sample carries around 1.9 million clones, around 93% of them seen once, and the ten largest clones take under 2%.

This receptor was identified in a man younger than 35 in good health. Some clones in this sample may be carry-over from other donors' samples. Sequences were obtained from naive CD8+ T cells from PBMCs. The rearrangement links TRBV5-6 to TRBJ1-2, with 10 bases that match TRBD1. The CDR3 sequence: CASSDGTGVYGYTF. The CDR3 bases are TGTGCCAGCAGCGACGGGACAGGGGTCTATGGCTACACCTTC. The variable domain in full, completed from reference TRBV5-6 and TRBJ1-2, reads DAGVTQSPTHLIKTRGQQVTLRCSPKSGHDTVSWYQQALGQGPQFIFQYYEEEERQRGNFPDRFSGHQFPNYSSELNVNALLLGDSALYLCASSDGTGVYGYTFGSGTRLTVV.